This T cell receptor beta chain was found in a study of CD8+ T cells in alopecia areata. The overall study: The drug, tofacitinib, lasted 6 to 18 months, followed by 6 months off drug. Study-wide findings and caveats: Normal scalp showed lower clonality than lesional scalp, especially alopecia totalis/universalis.

Following extraction, RNA underwent reverse transcription to cDNA, which served as the sequencing template. The protocol was immunoSEQ multiplex PCR, while the TCRdb copy is restricted to in-frame clones and leaves out a portion. The sample holds approximately 140,000 clones, approximately 50% seen once. J gave up 2 bases and V 7 bases, and 15 bases lay outside the gene matches. CDR1 and CDR2 (germline): SQVTM, ANQGSEA. This CDR3 is 17 amino acids long. This clone has just one count. Its antigen is as yet unknown. This chain uses TRBV29-1 with TRBJ1-5, with 9 bases matching TRBD1. Input material: CD4+ T cells sorted from blood. This receptor was identified in a human donor with alopecia areata. The CDR3, as DNA: TGCAGCGCTACACTAGGACAGGGGAATTTTGGCAATCAGCCCCAGCATTTT. It is translated as CSATLGQGNFGNQPQHF. Full variable domain (missing parts from reference TRBV29-1 and TRBJ1-5): SAVISQKPSRDICQRGTSLTIQCQVDSQVTMMFWYRQQPGQSLTLIATANQGSEATYESGFVIDKFPISRPNLTFSTLTVSNMSPEDSSIYLCSATLGQGNFGNQPQHFGDGTRLSIL.